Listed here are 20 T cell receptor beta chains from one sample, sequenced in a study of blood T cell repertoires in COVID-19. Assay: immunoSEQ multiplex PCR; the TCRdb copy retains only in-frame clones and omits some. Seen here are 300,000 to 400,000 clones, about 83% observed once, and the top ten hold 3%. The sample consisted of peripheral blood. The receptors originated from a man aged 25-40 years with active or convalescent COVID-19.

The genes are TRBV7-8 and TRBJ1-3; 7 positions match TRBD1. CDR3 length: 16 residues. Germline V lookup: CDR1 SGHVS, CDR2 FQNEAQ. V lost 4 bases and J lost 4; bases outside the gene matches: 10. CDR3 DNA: TGTGCCAGCAGCTCCCGGACAGGTCTCGAGGGAAACACCATATATTTT. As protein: CASSSRTGLEGNTIYF.

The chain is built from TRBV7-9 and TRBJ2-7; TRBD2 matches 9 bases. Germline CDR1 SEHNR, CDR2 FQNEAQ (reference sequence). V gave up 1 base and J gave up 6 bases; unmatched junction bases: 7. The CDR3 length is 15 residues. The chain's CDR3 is CASSLGIAGVSEQYF. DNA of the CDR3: TGTGCCAGCAGCTTAGGGATAGCGGGAGTCAGCGAGCAGTACTTC.

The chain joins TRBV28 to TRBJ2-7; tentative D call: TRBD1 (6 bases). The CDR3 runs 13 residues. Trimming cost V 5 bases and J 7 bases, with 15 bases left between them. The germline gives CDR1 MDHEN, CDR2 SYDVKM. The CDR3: CASSRTGLVEQYF. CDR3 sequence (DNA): TGTGCCAGCAGTCGAACAGGGCTCGTGGAGCAGTACTTC.

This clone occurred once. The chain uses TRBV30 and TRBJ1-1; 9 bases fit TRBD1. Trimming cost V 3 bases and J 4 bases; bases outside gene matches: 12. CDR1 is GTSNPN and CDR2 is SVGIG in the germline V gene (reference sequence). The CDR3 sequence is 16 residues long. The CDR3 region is CAWSASTGGAGTEAFF. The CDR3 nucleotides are TGTGCCTGGAGCGCGTCCACAGGGGGCGCGGGCACTGAAGCTTTCTTT.

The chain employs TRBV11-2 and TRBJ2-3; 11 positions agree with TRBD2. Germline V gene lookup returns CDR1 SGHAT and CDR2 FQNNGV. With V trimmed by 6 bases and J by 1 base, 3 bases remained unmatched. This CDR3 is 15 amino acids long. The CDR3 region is CASRGTSGRTDTQYF. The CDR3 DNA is TGTGCCAGCAGGGGGACTAGCGGCCGCACAGATACGCAGTATTTT. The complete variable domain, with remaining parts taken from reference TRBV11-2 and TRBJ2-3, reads EAGVAQSPRYKIIEKRQSVAFWCNPISGHATLYWYQQILGQGPKLLIQFQNNGVVDDSQLPKDRFSAERLKGVDSTLKIQPAKLEDSAVYLCASRGTSGRTDTQYFGPGTRLTVL.

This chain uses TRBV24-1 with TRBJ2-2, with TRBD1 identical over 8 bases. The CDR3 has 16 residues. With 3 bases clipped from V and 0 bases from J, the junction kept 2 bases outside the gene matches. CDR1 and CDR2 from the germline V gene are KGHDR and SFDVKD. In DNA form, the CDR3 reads TGTGCCACCAGTGATATACAGGGGGCGAACACCGGGGAGCTGTTTTTT. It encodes CATSDIQGANTGELFF.

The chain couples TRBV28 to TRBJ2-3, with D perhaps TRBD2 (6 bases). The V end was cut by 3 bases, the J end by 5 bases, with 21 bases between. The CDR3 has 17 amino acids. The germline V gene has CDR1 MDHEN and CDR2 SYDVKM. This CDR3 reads CASSFPGSGWREDTQYF. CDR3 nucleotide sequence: TGTGCCAGCAGTTTCCCGGGTTCTGGATGGCGGGAAGATACGCAGTATTTT.

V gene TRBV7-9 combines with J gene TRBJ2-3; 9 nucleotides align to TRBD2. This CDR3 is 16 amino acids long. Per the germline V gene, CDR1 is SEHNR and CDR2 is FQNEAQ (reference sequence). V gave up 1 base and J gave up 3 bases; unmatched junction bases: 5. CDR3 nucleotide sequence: TGTGCCAGCAGCTTAGACGCGGGAGGGGTAACAGATACGCAGTATTTT. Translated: CASSLDAGGVTDTQYF.

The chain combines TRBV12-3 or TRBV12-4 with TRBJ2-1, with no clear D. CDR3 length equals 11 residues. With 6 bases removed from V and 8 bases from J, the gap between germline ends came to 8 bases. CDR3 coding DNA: TGTGCCAGCAGCTCAGACTATGAGCAGTTCTTC. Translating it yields CASSSDYEQFF.

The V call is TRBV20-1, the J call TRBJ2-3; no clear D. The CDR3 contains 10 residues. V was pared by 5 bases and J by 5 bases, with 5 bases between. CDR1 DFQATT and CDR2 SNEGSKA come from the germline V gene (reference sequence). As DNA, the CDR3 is TGCAGTGCTCTCAGAGATACGCAGTATTTT. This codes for CSALRDTQYF.

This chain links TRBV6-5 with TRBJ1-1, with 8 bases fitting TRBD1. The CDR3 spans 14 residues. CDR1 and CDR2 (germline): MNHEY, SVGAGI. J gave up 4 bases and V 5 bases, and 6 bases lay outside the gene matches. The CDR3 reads CASSHRQGSTEAFF. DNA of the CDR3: TGTGCCAGCAGTCACCGACAGGGGAGCACTGAAGCTTTCTTT.

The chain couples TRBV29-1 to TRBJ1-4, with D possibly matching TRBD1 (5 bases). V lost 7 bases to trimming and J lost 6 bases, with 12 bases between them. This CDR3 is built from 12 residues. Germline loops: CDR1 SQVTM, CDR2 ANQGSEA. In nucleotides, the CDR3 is TGCAGCGCCGGGACTTGGGATGAAAAACTGTTTTTT. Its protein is CSAGTWDEKLFF. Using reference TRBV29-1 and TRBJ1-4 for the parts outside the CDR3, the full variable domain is SAVISQKPSRDICQRGTSLTIQCQVDSQVTMMFWYRQQPGQSLTLIATANQGSEATYESGFVIDKFPISRPNLTFSTLTVSNMSPEDSSIYLCSAGTWDEKLFFGSGTQLSVL.

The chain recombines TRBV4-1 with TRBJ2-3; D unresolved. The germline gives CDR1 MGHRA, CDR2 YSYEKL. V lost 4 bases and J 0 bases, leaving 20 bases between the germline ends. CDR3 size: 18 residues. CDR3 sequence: CASSPRLGVAASTDTQYF. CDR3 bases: TGCGCCAGCAGCCCGCGCCTGGGCGTGGCCGCTAGCACAGATACGCAGTATTTT.

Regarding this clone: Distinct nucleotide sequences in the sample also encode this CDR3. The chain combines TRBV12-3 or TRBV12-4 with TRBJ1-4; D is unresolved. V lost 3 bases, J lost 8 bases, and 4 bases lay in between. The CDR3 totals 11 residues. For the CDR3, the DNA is TGTGCCAGCAGTTTCCGGGAAAAACTGTTTTTT. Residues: CASSFREKLFF.

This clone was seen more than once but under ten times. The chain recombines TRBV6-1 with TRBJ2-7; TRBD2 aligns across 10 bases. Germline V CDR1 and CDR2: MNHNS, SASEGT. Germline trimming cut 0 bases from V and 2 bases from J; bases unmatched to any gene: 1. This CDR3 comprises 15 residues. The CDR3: CASSEASGGPYEQYF. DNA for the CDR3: TGTGCCAGCAGTGAAGCTAGCGGGGGGCCCTACGAGCAGTACTTC.

The CDR3 reads CASSLFDHRDRKDSNQPQHF. In DNA form, the CDR3 reads TGTGCCAGCAGCTTATTCGACCACCGGGACAGAAAGGATAGCAATCAGCCCCAGCATTTT. The rearrangement uses TRBV7-6 and TRBJ1-5; TRBD1 matches 7 bases. Germline CDR1 SGHVS, CDR2 FNYEAQ. After removal of 2 bases from V and 0 bases from J, the junction contained 16 bases not matched to a gene. The CDR3 is 20 amino acids.

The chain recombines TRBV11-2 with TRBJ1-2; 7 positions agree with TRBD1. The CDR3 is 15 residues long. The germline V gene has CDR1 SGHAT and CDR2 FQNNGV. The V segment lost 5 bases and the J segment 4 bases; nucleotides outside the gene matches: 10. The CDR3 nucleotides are TGTGCCAGCAGCACTTTCCGGGACAGAGGCTATGGCTACACCTTC. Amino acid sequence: CASSTFRDRGYGYTF.

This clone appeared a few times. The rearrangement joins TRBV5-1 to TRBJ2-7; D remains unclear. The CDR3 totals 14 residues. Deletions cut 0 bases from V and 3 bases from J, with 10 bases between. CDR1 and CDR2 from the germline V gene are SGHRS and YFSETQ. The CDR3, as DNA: TGCGCCAGCAGCTTGGGCGGCAGCCACTACGAGCAGTACTTC. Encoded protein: CASSLGGSHYEQYF. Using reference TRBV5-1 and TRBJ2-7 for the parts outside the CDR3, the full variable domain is KAGVTQTPRYLIKTRGQQVTLSCSPISGHRSVSWYQQTPGQGLQFLFEYFSETQRNKGNFPGRFSGRQFSNSRSEMNVSTLELGDSALYLCASSLGGSHYEQYFGPGTRLTVT.

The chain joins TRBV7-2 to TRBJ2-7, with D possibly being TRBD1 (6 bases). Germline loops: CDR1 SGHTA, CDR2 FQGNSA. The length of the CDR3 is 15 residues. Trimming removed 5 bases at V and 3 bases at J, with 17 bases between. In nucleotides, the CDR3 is TGTGCCAGCAGCCCCTGGGACATTAGGAACTACGAGCAGTACTTC. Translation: CASSPWDIRNYEQYF.

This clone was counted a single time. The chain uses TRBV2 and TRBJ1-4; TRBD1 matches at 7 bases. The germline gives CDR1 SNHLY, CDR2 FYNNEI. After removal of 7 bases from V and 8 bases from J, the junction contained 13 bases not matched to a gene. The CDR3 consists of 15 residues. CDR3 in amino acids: CASKIDRAGPEKLFF. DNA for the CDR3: TGTGCCAGCAAGATTGACAGGGCGGGCCCCGAAAAACTGTTTTTT.